This entry is about one TCR beta chain. What it binds is unknown. Oncomine TCR Beta short-read sequencing was applied to DNA from cultured CD4+ T cells. TCRdb ran MiXCR on the PCR reads and lists one entry per CDR3 protein. The sample lists about 12,000 distinct CDR3 sequences; 50% were seen once. Treatment meaning: roughly nine-day PBMC culture with coronavirus spike peptide pools or control peptides (ViraFEST assay). Before TCRs were sequenced, ViraFEST expanded antigen-specific T cells with peptide pools. The entry originates in a study of vaccination and CD4 T cells after COVID-19. Study summary: Overlapping spike pools from SARS-CoV-2 and HCoV-NL63, HCoV-OC43 and HCoV-229E served as culture stimuli. The authors gave control cultures a CEFX pool, an HIV-1 Nef pool, or no peptide.

This CDR3 comprises 14 residues. The germline V gene encodes CDR1 LGHNA and CDR2 YSLEER. V lost 0 bases and J lost 10, with 10 bases in between. The sequencing sample was made of CD4+ T cells from blood, cultured in vitro. The sequence came from a human donor who had recovered from COVID-19. The chain is built from TRBV4-3 and TRBJ1-6; possibly TRBD1 for D (6 bases). CDR3 residues: CASSQDRGASPLHF. The CDR3 region has the DNA TGCGCCAGCAGCCAAGACAGGGGTGCGTCACCCCTCCACTTT.